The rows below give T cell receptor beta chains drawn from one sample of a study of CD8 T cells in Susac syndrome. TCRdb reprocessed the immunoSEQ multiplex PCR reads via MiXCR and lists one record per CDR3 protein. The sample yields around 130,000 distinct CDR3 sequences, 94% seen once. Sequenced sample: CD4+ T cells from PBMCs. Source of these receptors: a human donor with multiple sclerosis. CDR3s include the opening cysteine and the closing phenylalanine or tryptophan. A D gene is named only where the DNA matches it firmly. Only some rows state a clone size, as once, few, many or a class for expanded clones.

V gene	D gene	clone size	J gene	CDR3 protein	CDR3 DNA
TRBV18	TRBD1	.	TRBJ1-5	CASSSTGVLDQPQHF	TGTGCCAGCTCGTCCACAGGGGTCTTGGATCAGCCCCAGCATTTT
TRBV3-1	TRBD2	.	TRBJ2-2	CASSLAAGELFF	TGTGCCAGCTCCCTAGCGGCCGGGGAGCTGTTTTTT
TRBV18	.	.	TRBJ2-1	CASSPPDTYNEQFF	TGTGCCAGCTCACCACCTGACACTTACAATGAGCAGTTCTTC
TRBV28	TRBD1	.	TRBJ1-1	CASRLEGAGNTEAFF	TGTGCCAGCAGACTAGAGGGGGCCGGGAACACTGAAGCTTTCTTT
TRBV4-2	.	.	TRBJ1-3	CASSQDDGQTGNTIYF	TGTGCCAGCAGCCAAGATGACGGGCAGACTGGAAACACCATATATTTT
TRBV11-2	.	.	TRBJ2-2	CASSFLFATDSRYTGELFF	TGTGCCAGCAGCTTCCTTTTCGCCACAGACAGCCGCTACACCGGGGAGCTGTTTTTT
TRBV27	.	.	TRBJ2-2	CASKEWSGELFF	TGTGCCAGCAAGGAGTGGTCCGGGGAGCTGTTTTTT
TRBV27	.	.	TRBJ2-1	CASSLFGYHNEQFF	TGTGCCAGCAGTTTATTCGGTTACCACAATGAGCAGTTCTTC
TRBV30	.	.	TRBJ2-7	CASGVGYEQYF	TGTGCCTCAGGGGTAGGCTACGAGCAGTACTTC
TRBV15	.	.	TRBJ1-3	CATSRGEDSGNTIYF	TGTGCCACCAGCAGAGGGGAGGATTCTGGAAACACCATATATTTT
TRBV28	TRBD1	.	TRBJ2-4	CASSPTGGLGAKNIQYF	TGTGCCAGCAGTCCTACAGGGGGACTCGGAGCCAAAAACATTCAGTACTTC
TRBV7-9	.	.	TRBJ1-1	CASSLLGGTEAFF	TGTGCCAGCAGCTTACTGGGGGGCACTGAAGCTTTCTTT
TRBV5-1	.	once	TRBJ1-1	CASSNNMNTEAFF	TGCGCCAGCAGTAATAACATGAACACTGAAGCTTTCTTT
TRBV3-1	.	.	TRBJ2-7	CASSQAKSHEQYF	TGTGCCAGCAGCCAAGCCAAATCTCACGAGCAGTACTTC
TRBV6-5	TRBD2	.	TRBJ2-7	CASSYSYPTSGGHYEQYF	TGTGCCAGCAGTTACTCGTATCCGACTAGCGGGGGACACTACGAGCAGTACTTC
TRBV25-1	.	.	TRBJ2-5	CASSEQMETQYF	TGTGCCAGCAGTGAACAGATGGAGACCCAGTACTTC
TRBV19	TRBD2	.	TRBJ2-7	CASSMPGLAGYEQYF	TGTGCCAGTAGTATGCCGGGACTAGCGGGCTACGAGCAGTACTTC